The next 13 T cell receptor beta chains were all read from a single sample in a study of blood T cell repertoires in COVID-19 (dated by TCRdb to 2020 to 2021). The library was made by the immunoSEQ multiplex PCR assay. Not all clones reach the TCRdb copy of this immuneACCESS table, which keeps in-frame sequences only. Checked studies attribute under half of the gap to unresolved V genes and leave the rest unexplained. The sample table shows 150,000 to 200,000 clones, and roughly 84% are seen once. Roughly 14% of the sample rests with the top ten. Sequencing used peripheral blood. The receptors come from a man in his late teens or twenties with active or convalescent COVID-19.

The chain carries TRBV5-4 and TRBJ2-7, with a tentative D call TRBD1 (6 bases). Germline-derived CDR1 and CDR2 are SGHNT and YYREEE (reference sequence). V was pared by 6 bases and J by 2 bases, with 15 bases between. The CDR3 contains 14 residues. As DNA, the CDR3 is TGTGCCAGCAAATCAGGGGACCGACCCTACGAGCAGTACTTC. Translated, it gives CASKSGDRPYEQYF.

This chain connects TRBV5-5 to TRBJ2-1; 13 positions match TRBD2. Germline assignment: CDR1 SGHKS and CDR2 YYEKEE (reference sequence). After removal of 4 bases from V and 9 bases from J, the junction contained 7 bases not matched to a gene. The CDR3 runs to 15 residues. This CDR3 reads CASSQLLAGGPEQFF. CDR3 sequence (DNA): TGTGCCAGCAGCCAACTACTAGCGGGGGGGCCTGAGCAGTTCTTC.

In DNA form, the CDR3 reads TGTGCCAGCAGGCGACAGGCTATTAACTATGGCTACACCTTC. Amino acids: CASRRQAINYGYTF. This sequence joins TRBV6-5 and TRBJ1-2; maybe TRBD1 (6 bases). V was shortened by 6 bases and J by 1 base, with 12 bases between the two germline ends. The germline V gene encodes CDR1 MNHEY and CDR2 SVGAGI. The CDR3 consists of 14 residues.

The chain couples TRBV27 to TRBJ1-2, with a possible D match to TRBD1 (5 bases). CDR3 length equals 14 residues. Germline CDR1 reads MNHEY; CDR2 reads SMNVEV (reference sequence). V was shortened by 6 bases and J by 4 bases, with 15 bases between the two germline ends. For the CDR3, the DNA is TGTGCCAGCAGCCGGGACTCCGTTCGCTATGGCTACACCTTC. Its translation is CASSRDSVRYGYTF.

The rearrangement links TRBV5-6 to TRBJ1-6; D not resolved. CDR3 length: 17 residues. V dropped 0 bases and J dropped 9 bases, with 19 bases sitting between them. Germline values: CDR1 SGHDT, CDR2 YYEEEE. Here the CDR3 DNA reads TGTGCCAGCAGCTTGGGGGAGGGTAGCCCGAACTTTTCACCCCTCCACTTT. It specifies CASSLGEGSPNFSPLHF.

This clone was recorded once. The chain joins TRBV15 to TRBJ1-1; no reliable D call. This CDR3 has 13 residues. Trimming cost V 1 base and J 5 bases, with 8 bases left between them. CDR1 is LNHNV, CDR2 YYDKDF, per germline (reference sequence). The CDR3 DNA follows: TGTGCCACCAGCAGAGTAAGTGAGACTGAAGCTTTCTTT. It is translated as CATSRVSETEAFF.

This chain uses TRBV5-1 with TRBJ2-2, with TRBD2 matching over 8 bases. From germline, CDR1 is SGHRS and CDR2 YFSETQ. The CDR3 consists of 16 residues. V lost 5 bases to trimming and J lost 1 base; unmatched junction nucleotides: 7. The CDR3 DNA sequence: TGCGCCAGCAGAAAAACCGGGACTAGGAACACCGGGGAGCTGTTTTTT. This codes for CASRKTGTRNTGELFF.

The genes are TRBV6-6 and TRBJ2-7; 8 positions agree with TRBD1. The CDR3 has 17 amino acids. CDR1 MNHNY and CDR2 SVGAGI come from the germline V gene (reference sequence). Trimming took 5 bases from V and 3 from J; bases not matched to a gene: 15. The CDR3 bases are TGTGCCAGCAGTCGACCAACCCCCGCAGGGGGCTTCTACGAGCAGTACTTC. It yields the protein CASSRPTPAGGFYEQYF.

This clone has just one count. The J gene is TRBJ2-2, the V gene TRBV11-1, with 8 nucleotides matching TRBD2. The germline gives CDR1 SGHAT, CDR2 FQDESV (reference sequence). Trimming took 2 bases from V and 7 from J; bases not matched to a gene: 9. CDR3 size: 16 residues. The CDR3 DNA reads as TGTGCCAGCAGCTTAATCAGCGGGAGCTCTGGCGGGGAGCTGTTTTTT. Translating it yields CASSLISGSSGGELFF.

This clone has just one count. V and J are TRBV5-1 and TRBJ2-3, with TRBD2 matching 12 bases. Germline V gives CDR1 SGHRS, CDR2 YFSETQ. The CDR3 consists of 17 residues. Trimming cost V 0 bases and J 5 bases; bases outside gene matches: 7. The CDR3 loop is CASSLGLAGGSRDTQYF. The CDR3 DNA reads as TGCGCCAGCAGCTTGGGGCTAGCGGGAGGGTCCCGAGATACGCAGTATTTT.

The chain recombines TRBV11-2 with TRBJ1-5; TRBD1 agrees at 7 bases. The germline CDR1 and CDR2 sequences are SGHAT and FQNNGV. V was clipped by 2 bases and J by 6 bases; unmatched bases: 4. The CDR3 has 14 amino acids. The CDR3 loop reads CASSLRTGSQPQHF. In DNA form, the CDR3 reads TGTGCCAGCAGCTTACGGACAGGTAGTCAGCCCCAGCATTTT.

This sequence joins TRBV5-1 and TRBJ2-7; possible D gene TRBD1, 6 bases. Deletions cut 1 base from V and 7 bases from J, with 12 bases between. Germline V gene sequence: CDR1 SGHRS, CDR2 YFSETQ. The CDR3 is 13 amino acids. The CDR3 loop reads CASSLYRAGEQYF. CDR3 bases: TGCGCCAGCAGCTTGTACAGGGCTGGGGAGCAGTACTTC. The full variable domain, its missing parts supplied by reference TRBV5-1 and TRBJ2-7, is KAGVTQTPRYLIKTRGQQVTLSCSPISGHRSVSWYQQTPGQGLQFLFEYFSETQRNKGNFPGRFSGRQFSNSRSEMNVSTLELGDSALYLCASSLYRAGEQYFGPGTRLTVT.

The V gene is TRBV5-8, the J gene TRBJ2-1, with 7 bases matching TRBD2. Unmatched junction bases numbered 9, after V lost 0 bases and J lost 3 bases. The CDR3 has 17 amino acids. Germline V gene lookup returns CDR1 SGHTS and CDR2 YDEGEE. CDR3 sequence (DNA): TGTGCCAGCAGCTTGGCCGAAACGGCTAGCGGCTACAATGAGCAGTTCTTC. It is translated as CASSLAETASGYNEQFF.